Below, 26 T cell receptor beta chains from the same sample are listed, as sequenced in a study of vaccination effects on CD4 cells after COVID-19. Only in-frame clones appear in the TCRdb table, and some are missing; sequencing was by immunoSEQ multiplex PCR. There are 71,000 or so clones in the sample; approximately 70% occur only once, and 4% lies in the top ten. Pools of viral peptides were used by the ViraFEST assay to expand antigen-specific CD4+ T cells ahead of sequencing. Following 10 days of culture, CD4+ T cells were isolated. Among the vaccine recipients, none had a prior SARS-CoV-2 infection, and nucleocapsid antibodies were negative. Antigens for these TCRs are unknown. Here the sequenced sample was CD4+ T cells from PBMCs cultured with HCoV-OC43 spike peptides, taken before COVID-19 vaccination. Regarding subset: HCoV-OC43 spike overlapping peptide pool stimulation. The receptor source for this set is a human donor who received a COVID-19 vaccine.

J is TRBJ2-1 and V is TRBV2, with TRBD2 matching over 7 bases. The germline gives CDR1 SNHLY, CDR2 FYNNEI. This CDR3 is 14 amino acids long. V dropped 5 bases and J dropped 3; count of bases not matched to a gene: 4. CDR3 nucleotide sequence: TGTGCCAGCAGTCCCTGGGGGGGCTACAATGAGCAGTTCTTC. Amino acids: CASSPWGGYNEQFF.

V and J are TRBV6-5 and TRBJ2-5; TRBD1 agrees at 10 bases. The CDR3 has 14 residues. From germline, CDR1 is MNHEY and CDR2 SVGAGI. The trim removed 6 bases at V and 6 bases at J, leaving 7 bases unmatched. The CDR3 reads CASRPTGGLQTQYF. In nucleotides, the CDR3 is TGTGCCAGCAGACCGACAGGGGGCTTACAGACCCAGTACTTC.

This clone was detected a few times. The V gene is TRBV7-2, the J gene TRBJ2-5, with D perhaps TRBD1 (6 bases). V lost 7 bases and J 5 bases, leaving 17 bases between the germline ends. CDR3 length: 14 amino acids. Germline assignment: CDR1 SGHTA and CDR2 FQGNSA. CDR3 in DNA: TGTGCCAGCACCCAAAACAGGGCGTTGGAGACCCAGTACTTC. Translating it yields CASTQNRALETQYF.

The CDR3, as DNA: TGTGCCAGTGAGGGGGCTTATGGGGCCAACGTCCTGACTTTC. Encoded protein: CASEGAYGANVLTF. The chain uses TRBV6-5 and TRBJ2-6; 7 bases map to TRBD1. V dropped 9 bases and J dropped 3; count of bases not matched to a gene: 5. The CDR3 consists of 14 residues. In germline, CDR1 is MNHEY, CDR2 SVGAGI.

This chain's CDR3 is CALMTYNEQFF. DNA of the CDR3: TGTGCCCTTATGACGTACAATGAGCAGTTCTTC. The chain uses TRBV30 and TRBJ2-1; no firm D call. V dropped 8 bases and J dropped 4 bases, with 9 bases sitting between them. The CDR3 covers 11 residues. The germline CDR1 and CDR2 sequences are GTSNPN and SVGIG (reference sequence). Looking up the rest from reference TRBV30 and TRBJ2-1 gives the full variable domain: SQTIHQWPATLVQPVGSPLSLECTVEGTSNPNLYWYRQAAGRGLQLLFYSVGIGQISSEVPQNLSASRPQDRQFILSSKKLLLSDSGFYLCALMTYNEQFFGPGTRLTVL.

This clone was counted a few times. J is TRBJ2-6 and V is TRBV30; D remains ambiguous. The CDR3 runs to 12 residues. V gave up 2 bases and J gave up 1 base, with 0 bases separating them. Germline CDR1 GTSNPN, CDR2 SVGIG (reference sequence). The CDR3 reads CAWSSGANVLTF. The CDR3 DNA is TGTGCCTGGAGTTCTGGGGCCAACGTCCTGACTTTC.

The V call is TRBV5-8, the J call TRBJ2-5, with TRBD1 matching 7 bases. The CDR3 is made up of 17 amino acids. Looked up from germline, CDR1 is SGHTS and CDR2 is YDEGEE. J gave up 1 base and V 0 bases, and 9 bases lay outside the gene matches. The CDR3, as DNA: TGTGCCAGCAGCTTGGTTATCCTAGGGGACAGCCAAGAGACCCAGTACTTC. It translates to CASSLVILGDSQETQYF. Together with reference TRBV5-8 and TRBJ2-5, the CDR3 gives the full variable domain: EAGVTQSPTHLIKTRGQQATLRCSPISGHTSVYWYQQALGLGLQFLLWYDEGEERNRGNFPPRFSGRQFPNYSSELNVNALELEDSALYLCASSLVILGDSQETQYFGPGTRLLVL.

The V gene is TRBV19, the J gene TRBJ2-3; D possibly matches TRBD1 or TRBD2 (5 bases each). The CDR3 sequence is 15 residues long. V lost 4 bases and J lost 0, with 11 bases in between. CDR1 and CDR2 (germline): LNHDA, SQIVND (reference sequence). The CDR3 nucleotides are TGTGCCAGTAGTAGGGACGATGCTAGCACAGATACGCAGTATTTT. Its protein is CASSRDDASTDTQYF. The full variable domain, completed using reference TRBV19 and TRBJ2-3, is DGGITQSPKYLFRKEGQNVTLSCEQNLNHDAMYWYRQDPGQGLRLIYYSQIVNDFQKGDIAEGYSVSREKKESFPLTVTSAQKNPTAFYLCASSRDDASTDTQYFGPGTRLTVL.

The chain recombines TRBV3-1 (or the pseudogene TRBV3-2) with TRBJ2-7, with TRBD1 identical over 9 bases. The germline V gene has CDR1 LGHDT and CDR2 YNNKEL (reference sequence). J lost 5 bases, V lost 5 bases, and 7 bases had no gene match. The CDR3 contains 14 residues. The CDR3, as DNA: TGTGCCAGCAGCGCCCCGGGACAGGGTCACGAGCAGTACGTC. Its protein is CASSAPGQGHEQYV.

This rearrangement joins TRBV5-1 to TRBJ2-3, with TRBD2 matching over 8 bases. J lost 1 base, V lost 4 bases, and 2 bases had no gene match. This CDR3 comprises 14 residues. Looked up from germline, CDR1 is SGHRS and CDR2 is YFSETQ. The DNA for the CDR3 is TGCGCCAGCAGCGGAGCGGGGGGCACAGATACGCAGTATTTT. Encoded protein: CASSGAGGTDTQYF.

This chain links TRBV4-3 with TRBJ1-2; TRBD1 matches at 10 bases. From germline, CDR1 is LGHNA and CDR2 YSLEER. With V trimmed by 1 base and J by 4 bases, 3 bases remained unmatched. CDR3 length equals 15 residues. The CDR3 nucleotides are TGCGCCAGCAGCCAAGGACAGGGGGCTTCCTATGGCTACACCTTC. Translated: CASSQGQGASYGYTF.

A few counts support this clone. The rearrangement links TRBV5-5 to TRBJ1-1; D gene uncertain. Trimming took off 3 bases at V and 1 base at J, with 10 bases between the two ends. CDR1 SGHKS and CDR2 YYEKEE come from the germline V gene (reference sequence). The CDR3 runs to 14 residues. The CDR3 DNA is TGTGCCAGCAGCTCAGCTTCAGGGAACACTGAAGCTTTCTTT. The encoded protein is CASSSASGNTEAFF.

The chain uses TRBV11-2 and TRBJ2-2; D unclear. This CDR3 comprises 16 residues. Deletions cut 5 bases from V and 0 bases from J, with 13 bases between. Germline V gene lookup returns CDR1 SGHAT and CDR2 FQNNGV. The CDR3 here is CASSLTATSNTGELFF. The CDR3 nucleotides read TGTGCCAGCAGCCTAACAGCGACTTCGAACACCGGGGAGCTGTTTTTT.

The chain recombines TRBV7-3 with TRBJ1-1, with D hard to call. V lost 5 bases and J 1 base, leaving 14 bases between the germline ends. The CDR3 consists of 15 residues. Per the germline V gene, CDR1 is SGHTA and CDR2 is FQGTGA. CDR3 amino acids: CASSLSDGANTEAFF. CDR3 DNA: TGTGCCAGCAGCCTCTCCGATGGTGCGAACACTGAAGCTTTCTTT.

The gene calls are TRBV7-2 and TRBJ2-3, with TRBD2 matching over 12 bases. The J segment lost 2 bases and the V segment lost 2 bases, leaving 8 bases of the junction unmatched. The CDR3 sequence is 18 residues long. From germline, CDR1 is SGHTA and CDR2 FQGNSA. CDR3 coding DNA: TGTGCCAGCAGCTTACCCAAGACTAGCGGGGGATCCACAGATACGCAGTATTTT. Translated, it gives CASSLPKTSGGSTDTQYF.

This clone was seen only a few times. The CDR3 coding sequence is TGTGCCAGCAGCGTAAATTTAAGACAGGGGGACCTATATGGCTACACCTTC. Protein product: CASSVNLRQGDLYGYTF. The V and J genes are TRBV9 and TRBJ1-2, with 9 bases aligning to TRBD1. This CDR3 is 17 amino acids long. CDR1 and CDR2 (germline): SGDLS, YYNGEE. The V segment lost 1 base and the J segment 5 bases; nucleotides outside the gene matches: 12.

CDR3 protein: CASSLRGPYGYTF. The CDR3 DNA is TGTGCCAGCAGTCTCCGGGGCCCCTATGGCTACACCTTC. The chain employs TRBV12-3 or TRBV12-4 and TRBJ1-2; D might be TRBD1 (5 bases). The length of the CDR3 is 13 residues. Trimming stripped 5 bases from V and 4 bases from J, with 11 bases between.

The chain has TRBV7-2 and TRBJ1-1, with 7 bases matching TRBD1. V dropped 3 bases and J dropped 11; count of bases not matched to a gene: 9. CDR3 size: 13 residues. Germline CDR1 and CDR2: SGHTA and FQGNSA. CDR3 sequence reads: CASSFYSDREAFF. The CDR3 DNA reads TGTGCCAGCAGCTTTTATAGCGACAGGGAGGCTTTCTTT.

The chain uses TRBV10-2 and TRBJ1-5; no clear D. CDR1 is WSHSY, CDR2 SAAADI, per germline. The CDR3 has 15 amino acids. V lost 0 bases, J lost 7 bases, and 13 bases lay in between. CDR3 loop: CASSESYGSWQPQHF. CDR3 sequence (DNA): TGCGCCAGCAGTGAGTCGTATGGGAGTTGGCAGCCCCAGCATTTT.

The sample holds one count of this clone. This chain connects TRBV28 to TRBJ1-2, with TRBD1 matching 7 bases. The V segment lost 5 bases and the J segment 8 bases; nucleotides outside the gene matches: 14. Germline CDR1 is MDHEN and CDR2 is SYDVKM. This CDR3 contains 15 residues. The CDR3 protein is CASSELPTGVYGYTF. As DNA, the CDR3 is TGTGCCAGCAGTGAACTACCTACAGGGGTTTACGGCTACACCTTC.

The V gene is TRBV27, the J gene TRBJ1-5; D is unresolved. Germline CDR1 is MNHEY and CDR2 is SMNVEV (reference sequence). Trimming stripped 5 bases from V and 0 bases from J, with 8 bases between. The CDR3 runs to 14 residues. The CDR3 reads CASSPWGSNQPQHF. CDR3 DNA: TGTGCCAGCAGTCCCTGGGGTAGCAATCAGCCCCAGCATTTT.

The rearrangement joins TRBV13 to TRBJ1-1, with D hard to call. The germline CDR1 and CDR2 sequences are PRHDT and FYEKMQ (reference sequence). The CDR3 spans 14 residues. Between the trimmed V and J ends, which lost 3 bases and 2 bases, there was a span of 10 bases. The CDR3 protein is CASSFQQQNTEAFF. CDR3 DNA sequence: TGTGCCAGCAGCTTTCAGCAACAAAACACTGAAGCTTTCTTT.

The CDR3 loop reads CAWSVRTPIHGYTF. In nucleotides, the CDR3 is TGTGCCTGGAGTGTAAGGACACCGATTCATGGCTACACCTTC. This chain joins TRBV30 and TRBJ1-2; TRBD1 might be the D (5 bases). Trimming took off 0 bases at V and 6 bases at J, with 14 bases between the two ends. The CDR3 spans 14 residues. Germline values: CDR1 GTSNPN, CDR2 SVGIG (reference sequence).

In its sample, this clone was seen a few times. CDR3 nucleotide sequence: TGTGCCAGCAGCTTAGTCCGGGTGAACACCGGGGAGCTGTTTTTT. It encodes CASSLVRVNTGELFF. V is TRBV11-2 and J is TRBJ2-2; D is uncertain. Deletions cut 1 base from V and 1 base from J, with 7 bases between. CDR3 size: 15 residues. In germline, CDR1 is SGHAT, CDR2 FQNNGV.

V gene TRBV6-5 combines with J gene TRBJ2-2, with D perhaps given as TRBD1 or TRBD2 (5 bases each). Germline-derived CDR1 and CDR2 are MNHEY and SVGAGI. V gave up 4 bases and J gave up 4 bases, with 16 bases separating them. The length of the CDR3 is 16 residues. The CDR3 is CASSSPPGAGTGELFF. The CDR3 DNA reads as TGTGCCAGCAGTTCCCCGCCCGGGGCAGGCACCGGGGAGCTGTTTTTT.

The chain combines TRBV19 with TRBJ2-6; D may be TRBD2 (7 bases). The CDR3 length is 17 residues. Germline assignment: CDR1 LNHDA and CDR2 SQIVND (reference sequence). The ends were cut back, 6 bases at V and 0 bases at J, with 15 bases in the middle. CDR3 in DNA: TGTGCCAGTAGCGGGGGGCTCGGTTTCTCTGGGGCCAACGTCCTGACTTTC. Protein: CASSGGLGFSGANVLTF.